This is a list of T cell receptor beta chains from one sample in a study of blood T cell repertoires in COVID-19. Sequencing was performed with immunoSEQ multiplex PCR; in TCRdb, only in-frame clones are kept and a portion is missing. The sample includes 270,000 or so clones, under 90% of them seen just once. Material: peripheral blood. Every receptor here comes from a woman aged 55 to 70 with active or convalescent COVID-19. The CDR3 runs from the conserved cysteine through the conserved F or W. The D gene is left open where the match is weak. A clone size is listed for some rows: how often the clone was seen (once, few, many), or a class if it is expanded.

cdr3_aa | cdr3_nt | j_call | v_call | d_call | clone_size
CAISETSFETQYF | TGTGCCATCAGTGAGACTAGTTTCGAGACCCAGTACTTC | TRBJ2-5 | TRBV10-3 | . | .
CASSPFGLNEQFF | TGTGCCAGCAGCCCCTTTGGCCTTAATGAGCAGTTCTTC | TRBJ2-1 | TRBV7-3 | . | once
CASSQDQWNRVDEQFF | TGCGCCAGCAGCCAAGATCAGTGGAACAGGGTGGATGAGCAGTTCTTC | TRBJ2-1 | TRBV4-3 | . | .
CASSPTVTNQPQHF | TGTGCCAGCAGCCCGACAGTCACAAATCAGCCCCAGCATTTT | TRBJ1-5 | TRBV5-5 | . | .
CASSPPSNTEAFF | TGCGCCAGCAGCCCCCCGAGTAACACTGAAGCTTTCTTT | TRBJ1-1 | TRBV5-1 | . | .
CASSFDRGYEQYF | TGTGCCAGCAGTTTCGACAGGGGCTACGAGCAGTACTTC | TRBJ2-7 | TRBV27 | TRBD1 | .
CASLPEGVGIHGYTF | TGTGCCAGCCTACCTGAAGGGGTAGGGATACATGGCTACACCTTC | TRBJ1-2 | TRBV2 | . | .
CAWQGDTEAFF | TGTGCCTGGCAGGGCGACACTGAAGCTTTCTTT | TRBJ1-1 | TRBV30 | . | .
CASSSGVYTGELFF | TGTGCCAGTAGTTCGGGGGTGTACACCGGGGAGCTGTTTTTT | TRBJ2-2 | TRBV19 | . | .
CASLYNPGQGANYGYTF | TGTGCCAGTCTCTACAATCCGGGACAGGGGGCCAATTATGGCTACACCTTC | TRBJ1-2 | TRBV19 | TRBD1 | .
CASSLAGQGAPRIGYTF | TGCGCCAGCAGCTTGGCGGGACAGGGGGCGCCTAGGATAGGCTACACCTTC | TRBJ1-2 | TRBV5-1 | TRBD1 | .
CASSRQPGETQYF | TGTGCCAGCAGCCGACAACCAGGGGAGACCCAGTACTTC | TRBJ2-5 | TRBV5-4 | . | .
CASSPPGLRGWETQYF | TGTGCCAGCAGCCCGCCGGGGTTGCGGGGATGGGAGACCCAGTACTTC | TRBJ2-5 | TRBV9 | . | .
CASSHRGSNEKLFF | TGTGCCAGCTCCCACAGGGGTTCTAATGAAAAACTGTTTTTT | TRBJ1-4 | TRBV6-5 | TRBD1 | .
CASSHGYNEQFF | TGTGCCAGTAGTCACGGCTACAATGAGCAGTTCTTC | TRBJ2-1 | TRBV19 | . | .
CASSLVAVNTEAFF | TGCGCCAGCAGCTTGGTAGCGGTGAACACTGAAGCTTTCTTT | TRBJ1-1 | TRBV5-1 | . | few
CASSGPVANSPLHF | TGTGCCAGCAGTGGTCCAGTTGCAAATTCACCCCTCCACTTT | TRBJ1-6 | TRBV2 | . | few
CASSPGITKRPGTTGYEQYF | TGTGCCAGCAGCCCGGGGATTACAAAAAGACCTGGTACGACGGGGTACGAGCAGTACTTC | TRBJ2-7 | TRBV3-1/TRBV3-2 | . | .
CAWSLAGGHNEQFF | TGTGCCTGGAGTTTGGCGGGGGGGCACAATGAGCAGTTCTTC | TRBJ2-1 | TRBV30 | TRBD2 | once
CASSPGSYLRDTQYF | TGTGCCAGCAGCCCCGGGAGTTACCTAAGGGATACGCAGTATTTT | TRBJ2-3 | TRBV28 | . | .
CASSPNTDSWTVIYF | TGCGCCAGCAGCCCGAATACGGACAGTTGGACCGTCATATATTTT | TRBJ1-3 | TRBV4-1 | . | .
CASTWTSGGTGELFF | TGTGCCAGCACCTGGACTAGCGGGGGCACCGGGGAGCTGTTTTTT | TRBJ2-2 | TRBV5-6 | TRBD2 | .
CASSYGTGDQPQHF | TGTGCCAGCAGCTACGGGACAGGGGACCAGCCCCAGCATTTT | TRBJ1-5 | TRBV28 | TRBD1 | .
CASSTSGGLWGSYNEQFF | TGTGCCAGCAGCACTAGCGGGGGCCTCTGGGGCTCCTACAATGAGCAGTTCTTC | TRBJ2-1 | TRBV21-1 | . | .
CASSFARVNTEAFF | TGTGCCAGCAGCTTCGCCAGGGTGAACACTGAAGCTTTCTTT | TRBJ1-1 | TRBV7-3 | . | .
CASSPTGSYTF | TGTGCCAGCAGCCCAACAGGGAGCTACACCTTC | TRBJ1-2 | TRBV7-2 | . | once
CASSESGQATDTQYF | TGCGCCAGCAGTGAGTCGGGACAGGCCACAGATACGCAGTATTTT | TRBJ2-3 | TRBV10-1 | TRBD1 | .
CASSIDVGGPTDTQYF | TGTGCCAGTAGTATAGATGTGGGGGGGCCAACAGATACGCAGTATTTT | TRBJ2-3 | TRBV19 | . | .
CATSRVADRGQPQHF | TGTGCCACCAGCAGAGTGGCCGACAGGGGTCAGCCCCAGCATTTT | TRBJ1-5 | TRBV15 | TRBD1 | .
CASSEAPRANYGYTF | TGTGCCAGCAGTGAAGCGCCGCGAGCTAACTATGGCTACACCTTC | TRBJ1-2 | TRBV6-1 | . | .
CASSLAGGHQETQYF | TGTGCCAGCAGCTTAGCGGGAGGGCACCAAGAGACCCAGTACTTC | TRBJ2-5 | TRBV11-1 | TRBD2 | .
CASSEDWGAGELFF | TGTGCCAGCAGTGAAGACTGGGGGGCCGGGGAGCTGTTTTTT | TRBJ2-2 | TRBV6-1 | . | .
CASSLVGAGGSEQYF | TGTGCCAGCAGCTTAGTGGGGGCTGGTGGAAGCGAGCAGTACTTC | TRBJ2-7 | TRBV11-2 | . | .
CSASSPGTSGGAYNEQFF | TGCAGTGCTAGTTCCCCCGGGACTAGCGGGGGGGCTTACAATGAGCAGTTCTTC | TRBJ2-1 | TRBV20-1 | TRBD2 | .
CASSQVGSGGVRSDEQFF | TGTGCCAGCAGCCAAGTGGGAAGCGGGGGGGTTAGAAGCGATGAGCAGTTCTTC | TRBJ2-1 | TRBV4-2 | TRBD2 | .
CASSPREGSSSYEQYF | TGCGCCAGCAGCCCCCGGGAGGGATCGAGCTCCTACGAGCAGTACTTC | TRBJ2-7 | TRBV5-1 | TRBD2 | once
CSVDGLAVQETQYF | TGCAGCGTTGATGGACTAGCGGTCCAAGAGACCCAGTACTTC | TRBJ2-5 | TRBV29-1 | TRBD2 | .
CASSPARDTEAFF | TGTGCCAGCTCACCTGCCCGGGACACTGAAGCTTTCTTT | TRBJ1-1 | TRBV18 | . | .
CTSSQGALMAEAFF | TGCACCAGCAGCCAAGGAGCGTTGATGGCTGAAGCTTTCTTT | TRBJ1-1 | TRBV1 | . | .
CASSILAGGFSDTQYF | TGTGCCAGTAGTATCTTAGCGGGGGGTTTTTCAGATACGCAGTATTTT | TRBJ2-3 | TRBV19 | TRBD2 | .